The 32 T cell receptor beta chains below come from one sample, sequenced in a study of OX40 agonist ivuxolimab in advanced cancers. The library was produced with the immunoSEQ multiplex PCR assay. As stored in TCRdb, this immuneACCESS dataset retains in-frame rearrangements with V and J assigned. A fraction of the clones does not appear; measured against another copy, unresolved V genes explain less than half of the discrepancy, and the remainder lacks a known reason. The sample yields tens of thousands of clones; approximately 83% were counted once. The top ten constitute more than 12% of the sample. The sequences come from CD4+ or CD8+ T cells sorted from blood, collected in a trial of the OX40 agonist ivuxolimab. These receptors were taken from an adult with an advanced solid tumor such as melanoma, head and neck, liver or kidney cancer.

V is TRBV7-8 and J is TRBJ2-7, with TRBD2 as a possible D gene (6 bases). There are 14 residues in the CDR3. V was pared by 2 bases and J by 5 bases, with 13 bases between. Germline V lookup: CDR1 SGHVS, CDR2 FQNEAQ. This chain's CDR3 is CASSLFFGSHEQYF. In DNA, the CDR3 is TGTGCCAGCAGCTTATTCTTCGGGAGCCACGAGCAGTACTTC.

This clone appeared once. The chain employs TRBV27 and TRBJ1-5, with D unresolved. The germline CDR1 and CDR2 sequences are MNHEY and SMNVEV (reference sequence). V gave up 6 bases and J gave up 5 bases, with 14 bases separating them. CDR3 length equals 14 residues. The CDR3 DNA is TGTGCCAGCAGGAGGACGGGGAGGGATCAGCCCCAGCATTTT. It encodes CASRRTGRDQPQHF.

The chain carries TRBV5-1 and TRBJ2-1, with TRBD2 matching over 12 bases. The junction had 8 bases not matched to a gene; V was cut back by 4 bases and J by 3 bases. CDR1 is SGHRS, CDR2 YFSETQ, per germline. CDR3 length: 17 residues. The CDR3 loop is CASSPTTSGGGYNEQFF. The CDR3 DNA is TGCGCCAGCAGCCCGACGACTAGCGGGGGAGGCTACAATGAGCAGTTCTTC.

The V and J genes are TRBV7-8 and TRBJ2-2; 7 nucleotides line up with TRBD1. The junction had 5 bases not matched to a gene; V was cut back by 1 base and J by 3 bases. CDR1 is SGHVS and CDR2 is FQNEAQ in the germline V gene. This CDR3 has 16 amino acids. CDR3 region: CASSLEWTGYTGELFF. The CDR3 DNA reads TGTGCCAGCAGCTTAGAGTGGACAGGCTACACCGGGGAGCTGTTTTTT.

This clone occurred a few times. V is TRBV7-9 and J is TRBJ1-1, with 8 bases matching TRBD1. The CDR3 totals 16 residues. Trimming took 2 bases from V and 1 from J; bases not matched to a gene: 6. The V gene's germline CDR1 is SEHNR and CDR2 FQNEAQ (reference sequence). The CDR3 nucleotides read TGTGCCAGCAGCTTACTTCCCGGGACAGGGAACACTGAAGCTTTCTTT. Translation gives CASSLLPGTGNTEAFF. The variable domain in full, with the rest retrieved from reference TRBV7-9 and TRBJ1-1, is DTGVSQNPRHKITKRGQNVTFRCDPISEHNRLYWYRQTLGQGPEFLTYFQNEAQLEKSRLLSDRFSAERPKGSFSTLEIQRTEQGDSAMYLCASSLLPGTGNTEAFFGQGTRLTVV.

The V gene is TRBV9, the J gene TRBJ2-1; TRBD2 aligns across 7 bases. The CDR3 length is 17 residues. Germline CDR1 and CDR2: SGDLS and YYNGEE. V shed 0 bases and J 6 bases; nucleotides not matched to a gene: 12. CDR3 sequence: CASSVGFFLAGANEQFF. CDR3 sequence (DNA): TGTGCCAGCAGCGTAGGGTTCTTTTTGGCGGGAGCCAATGAGCAGTTCTTC.

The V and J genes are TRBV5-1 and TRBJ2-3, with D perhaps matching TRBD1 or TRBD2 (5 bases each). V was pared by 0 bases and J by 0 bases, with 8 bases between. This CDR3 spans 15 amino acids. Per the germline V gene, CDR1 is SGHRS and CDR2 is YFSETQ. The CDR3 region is CASSLERGSTDTQYF. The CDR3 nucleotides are TGCGCCAGCAGCTTGGAGAGGGGTAGCACAGATACGCAGTATTTT.

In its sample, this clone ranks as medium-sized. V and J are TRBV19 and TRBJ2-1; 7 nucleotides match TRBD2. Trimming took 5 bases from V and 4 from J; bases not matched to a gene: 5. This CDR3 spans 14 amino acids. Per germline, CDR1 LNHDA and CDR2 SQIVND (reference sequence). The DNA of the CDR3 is TGTGCCAGTAGTGAGGGAGGGGTTTACAATGAGCAGTTCTTC. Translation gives CASSEGGVYNEQFF.

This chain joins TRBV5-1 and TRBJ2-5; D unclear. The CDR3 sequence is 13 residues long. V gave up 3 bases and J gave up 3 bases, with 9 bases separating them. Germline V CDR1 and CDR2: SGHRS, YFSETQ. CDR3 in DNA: TGCGCCAGCAGCTCGATTCCGGAAGAGACCCAGTACTTC. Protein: CASSSIPEETQYF.

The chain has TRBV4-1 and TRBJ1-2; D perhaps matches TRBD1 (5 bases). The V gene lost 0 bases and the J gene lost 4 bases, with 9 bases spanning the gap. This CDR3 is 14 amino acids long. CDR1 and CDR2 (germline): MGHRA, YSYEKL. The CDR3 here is CASSQEGLLYGYTF. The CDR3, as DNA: TGCGCCAGCAGCCAAGAGGGACTCCTCTATGGCTACACCTTC.

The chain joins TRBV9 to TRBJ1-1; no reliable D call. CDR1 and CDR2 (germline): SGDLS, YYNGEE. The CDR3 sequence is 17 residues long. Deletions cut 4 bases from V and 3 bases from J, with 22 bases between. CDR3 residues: CASSPEGENPTDTEAFF. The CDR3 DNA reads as TGTGCCAGCAGCCCGGAAGGAGAGAACCCTACCGACACTGAAGCTTTCTTT.

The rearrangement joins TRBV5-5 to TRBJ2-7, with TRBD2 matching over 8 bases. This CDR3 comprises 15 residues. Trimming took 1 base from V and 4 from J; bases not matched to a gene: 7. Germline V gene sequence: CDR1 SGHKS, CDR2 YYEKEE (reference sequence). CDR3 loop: CASSLPQRETYEQYF. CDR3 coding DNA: TGTGCCAGCAGCTTGCCCCAGCGGGAGACATACGAGCAGTACTTC. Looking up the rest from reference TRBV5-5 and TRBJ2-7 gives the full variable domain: DAGVTQSPTHLIKTRGQQVTLRCSPISGHKSVSWYQQVLGQGPQFIFQYYEKEERGRGNFPDRFSARQFPNYSSELNVNALLLGDSALYLCASSLPQRETYEQYFGPGTRLTVT.

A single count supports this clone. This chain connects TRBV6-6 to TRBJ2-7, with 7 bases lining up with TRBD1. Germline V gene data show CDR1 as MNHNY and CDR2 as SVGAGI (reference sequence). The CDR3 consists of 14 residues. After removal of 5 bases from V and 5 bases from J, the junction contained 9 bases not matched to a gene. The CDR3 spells CASSNRTGLNEQYF. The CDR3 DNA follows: TGTGCCAGCAGTAACCGGACAGGATTGAACGAGCAGTACTTC.

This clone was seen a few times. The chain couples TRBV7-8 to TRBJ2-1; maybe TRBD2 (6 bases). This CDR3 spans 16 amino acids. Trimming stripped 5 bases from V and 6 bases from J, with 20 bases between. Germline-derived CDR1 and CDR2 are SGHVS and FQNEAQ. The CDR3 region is CASSRRAVGTFNEQFF. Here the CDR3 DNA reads TGTGCCAGCAGCCGCCGCGCAGTTGGGACTTTCAATGAGCAGTTCTTC.

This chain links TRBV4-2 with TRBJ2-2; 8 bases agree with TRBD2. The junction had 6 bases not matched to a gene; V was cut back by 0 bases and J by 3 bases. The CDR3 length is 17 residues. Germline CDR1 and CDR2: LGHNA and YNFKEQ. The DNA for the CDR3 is TGTGCCAGCAGCCAAGAAATTAGCGGGGCATACACCGGGGAGCTGTTTTTT. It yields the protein CASSQEISGAYTGELFF.

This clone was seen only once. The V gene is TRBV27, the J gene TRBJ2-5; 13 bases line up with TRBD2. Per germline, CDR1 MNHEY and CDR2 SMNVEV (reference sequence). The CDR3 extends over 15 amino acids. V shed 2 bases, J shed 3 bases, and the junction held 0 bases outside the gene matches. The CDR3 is CASSLGTSGKETQYF. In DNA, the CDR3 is TGTGCCAGCAGTTTAGGGACTAGCGGGAAAGAGACCCAGTACTTC.

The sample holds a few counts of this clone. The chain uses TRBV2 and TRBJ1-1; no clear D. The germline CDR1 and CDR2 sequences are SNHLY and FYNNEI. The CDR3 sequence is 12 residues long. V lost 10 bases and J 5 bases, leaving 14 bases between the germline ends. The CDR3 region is CATRTGGTEAFF. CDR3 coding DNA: TGTGCCACGCGGACGGGAGGGACTGAAGCTTTCTTT.

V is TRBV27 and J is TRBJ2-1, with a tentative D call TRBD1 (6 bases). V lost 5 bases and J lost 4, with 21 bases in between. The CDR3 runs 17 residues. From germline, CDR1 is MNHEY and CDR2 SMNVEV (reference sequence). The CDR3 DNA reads TGTGCCAGCAGTCTCGACCGGGACAAGTCTAATTACAATGAGCAGTTCTTC. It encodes CASSLDRDKSNYNEQFF.

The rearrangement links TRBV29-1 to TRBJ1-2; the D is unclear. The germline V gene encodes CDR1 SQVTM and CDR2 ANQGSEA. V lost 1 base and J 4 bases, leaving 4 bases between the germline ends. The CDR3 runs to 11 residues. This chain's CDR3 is CSVEGGYGYTF. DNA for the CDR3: TGCAGCGTTGAAGGGGGCTATGGCTACACCTTC.

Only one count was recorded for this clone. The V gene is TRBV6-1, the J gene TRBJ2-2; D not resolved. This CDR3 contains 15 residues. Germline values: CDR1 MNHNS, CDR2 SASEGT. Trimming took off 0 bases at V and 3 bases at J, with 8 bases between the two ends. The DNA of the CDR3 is TGTGCCAGCAGTGAAGCCGACACCTACACCGGGGAGCTGTTTTTT. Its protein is CASSEADTYTGELFF.

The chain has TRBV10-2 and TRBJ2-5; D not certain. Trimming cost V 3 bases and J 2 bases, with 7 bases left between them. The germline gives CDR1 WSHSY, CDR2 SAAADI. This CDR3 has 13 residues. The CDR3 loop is CASSEPVQETQYF. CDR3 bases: TGCGCCAGCAGTGAACCTGTACAAGAGACCCAGTACTTC.

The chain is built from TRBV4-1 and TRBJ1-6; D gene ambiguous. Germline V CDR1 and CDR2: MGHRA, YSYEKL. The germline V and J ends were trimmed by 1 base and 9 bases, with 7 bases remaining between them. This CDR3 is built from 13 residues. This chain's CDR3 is CASSQGSGSPLHF. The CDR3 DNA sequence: TGCGCCAGCAGCCAAGGATCAGGTTCACCCCTCCACTTT.

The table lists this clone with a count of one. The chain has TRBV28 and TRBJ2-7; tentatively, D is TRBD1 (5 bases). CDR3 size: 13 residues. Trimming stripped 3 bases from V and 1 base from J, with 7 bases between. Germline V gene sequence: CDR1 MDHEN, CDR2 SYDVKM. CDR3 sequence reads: CASSFRGSYEQYV. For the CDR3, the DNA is TGTGCCAGCAGTTTTAGGGGTTCCTACGAGCAGTACGTC.

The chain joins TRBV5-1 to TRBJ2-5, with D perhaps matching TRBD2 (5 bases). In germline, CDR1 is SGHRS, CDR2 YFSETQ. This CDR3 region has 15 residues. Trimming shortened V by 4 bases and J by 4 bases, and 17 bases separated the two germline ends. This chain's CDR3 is CASSTWTRVGETQYF. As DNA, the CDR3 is TGCGCCAGCAGCACGTGGACTCGGGTCGGAGAGACCCAGTACTTC.

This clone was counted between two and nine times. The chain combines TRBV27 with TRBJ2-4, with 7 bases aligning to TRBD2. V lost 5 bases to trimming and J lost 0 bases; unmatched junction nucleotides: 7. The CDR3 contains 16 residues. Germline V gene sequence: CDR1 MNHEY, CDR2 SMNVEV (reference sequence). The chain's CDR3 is CASSPYGRGAKNIQYF. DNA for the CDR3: TGTGCCAGCAGTCCCTATGGGAGGGGAGCCAAAAACATTCAGTACTTC.

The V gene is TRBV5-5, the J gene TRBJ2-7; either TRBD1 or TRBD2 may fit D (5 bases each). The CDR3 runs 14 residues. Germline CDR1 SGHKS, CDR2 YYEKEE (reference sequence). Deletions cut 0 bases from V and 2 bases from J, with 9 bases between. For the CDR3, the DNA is TGTGCCAGCAGCTTGGTAGTGGGGGCCTACGAGCAGTACGTC. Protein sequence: CASSLVVGAYEQYV.

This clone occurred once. The CDR3 DNA reads as TGTGCCAGCAGCCAACTTCTGGGGGGCCAAGAGACCCAGTACTTC. This translates into CASSQLLGGQETQYF. The chain uses TRBV7-9 and TRBJ2-5; D might be TRBD2 (6 bases). This CDR3 is 15 amino acids long. Germline CDR1 is SEHNR and CDR2 is FQNEAQ (reference sequence). V gave up 5 bases and J gave up 1 base, with 14 bases separating them.

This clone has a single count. DNA for the CDR3: TGTGCCAGCAGCCCGTATGGACTTGTCGATGAGCAGTTCTTC. This codes for CASSPYGLVDEQFF. The chain recombines TRBV7-6 with TRBJ2-1; weak D call: TRBD2 (5 bases). From germline, CDR1 is SGHVS and CDR2 FNYEAQ. The CDR3 consists of 14 residues. V lost 5 bases to trimming and J lost 8 bases, with 16 bases between them. Using reference TRBV7-6 and TRBJ2-1 for the parts outside the CDR3, the full variable domain is GAGVSQSPRYKVTKRGQDVALRCDPISGHVSLYWYRQALGQGPEFLTYFNYEAQQDKSGLPNDRFSAERPEGSISTLTIQRTEQRDSAMYRCASSPYGLVDEQFFGPGTRLTVL.

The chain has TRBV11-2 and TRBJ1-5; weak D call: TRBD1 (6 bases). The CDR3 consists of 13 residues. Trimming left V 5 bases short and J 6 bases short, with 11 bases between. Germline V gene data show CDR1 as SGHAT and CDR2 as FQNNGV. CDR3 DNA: TGTGCCAGCAGCGCCCCAGGGGCTCAGCCCCAGCATTTT. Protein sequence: CASSAPGAQPQHF. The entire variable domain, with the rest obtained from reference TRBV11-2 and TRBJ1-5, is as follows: EAGVAQSPRYKIIEKRQSVAFWCNPISGHATLYWYQQILGQGPKLLIQFQNNGVVDDSQLPKDRFSAERLKGVDSTLKIQPAKLEDSAVYLCASSAPGAQPQHFGDGTRLSIL.

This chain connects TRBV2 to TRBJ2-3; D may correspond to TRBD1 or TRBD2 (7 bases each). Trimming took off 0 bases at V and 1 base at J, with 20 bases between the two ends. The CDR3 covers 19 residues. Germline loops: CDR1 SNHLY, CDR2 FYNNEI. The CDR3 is CASSEAPGGGADRTDTQYF. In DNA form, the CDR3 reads TGTGCCAGCAGTGAAGCGCCAGGGGGGGGAGCGGATCGCACAGATACGCAGTATTTT.

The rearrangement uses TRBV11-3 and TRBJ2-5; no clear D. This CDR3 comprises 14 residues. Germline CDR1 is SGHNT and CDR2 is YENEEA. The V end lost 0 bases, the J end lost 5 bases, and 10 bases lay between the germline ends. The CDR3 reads CASSLEGGSETQYF. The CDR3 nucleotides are TGTGCCAGCAGCTTAGAAGGCGGTTCGGAGACCCAGTACTTC.

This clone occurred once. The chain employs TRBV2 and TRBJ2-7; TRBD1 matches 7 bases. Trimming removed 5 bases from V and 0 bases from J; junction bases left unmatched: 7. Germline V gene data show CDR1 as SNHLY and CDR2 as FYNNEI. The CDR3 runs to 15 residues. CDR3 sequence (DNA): TGTGCCAGCAGTACAGACAGGGCCGGCTCCTACGAGCAGTACGTC. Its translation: CASSTDRAGSYEQYV.